The next 17 T cell receptor beta chains were all read from a single sample in a study of cytomegalovirus exposure and HLA in healthy donors. The PCR made use of 60 Vbeta and 13 Jbeta primers. Assay: immunoSEQ multiplex PCR; the TCRdb copy retains only in-frame clones and omits some. Altogether 90,000 to 150,000 clones are present, over 60% being singletons, with the ten largest covering 8.2%. Sequencing was carried out using PBMCs. The receptors derive from a woman between 35 and 50 years old in good health and CMV-seropositive.

This clone appeared once. V gene TRBV6-1 combines with J gene TRBJ1-2; D call uncertain. CDR1 and CDR2 (germline): MNHNS, SASEGT. The length of the CDR3 is 11 residues. Trimming pared 4 bases from V and 9 bases from J, leaving 9 bases between. CDR3 sequence reads: CASSGGRSYTF. CDR3 coding DNA: TGTGCCAGCAGTGGAGGGAGGAGCTACACCTTC.

The rearrangement uses TRBV9 and TRBJ1-1; 7 nucleotides line up with TRBD1. This CDR3 is built from 16 residues. The germline V gene has CDR1 SGDLS and CDR2 YYNGEE. The J segment lost 2 bases and the V segment lost 4 bases, leaving 11 bases of the junction unmatched. The CDR3 loop reads CASSPMRQGRNTEAFF. DNA for the CDR3: TGTGCCAGCAGCCCGATGAGACAGGGAAGAAACACTGAAGCTTTCTTT. Full variable domain (outside the CDR3, taken from reference TRBV9 and TRBJ1-1): DSGVTQTPKHLITATGQRVTLRCSPRSGDLSVYWYQQSLDQGLQFLIQYYNGEERAKGNILERFSAQQFPDLHSELNLSSLELGDSALYFCASSPMRQGRNTEAFFGQGTRLTVV.

This rearrangement joins TRBV19 to TRBJ1-1, with D perhaps TRBD1 (5 bases). The V and J ends lost 3 bases and 6 bases respectively, with 11 bases between them. Per the germline V gene, CDR1 is LNHDA and CDR2 is SQIVND (reference sequence). The length of the CDR3 is 13 residues. The DNA of the CDR3 is TGTGCCAGTAGTATGGGACCGGGAGCTGAAGCTTTCTTT. Translated, it gives CASSMGPGAEAFF.

The chain couples TRBV19 to TRBJ1-4; possibly TRBD1 for D (5 bases). CDR1 and CDR2 from the germline V gene are LNHDA and SQIVND (reference sequence). The germline V and J ends were trimmed by 6 bases and 8 bases, with 19 bases remaining between them. This CDR3 has 15 residues. The CDR3 nucleotides read TGTGCCAGTAGGGCCAACAGGCGAGTGATGGAAAAACTGTTTTTT. Translation gives CASRANRRVMEKLFF.

This chain joins TRBV19 and TRBJ2-1; TRBD2 matches at 9 bases. The CDR3 totals 16 residues. J gave up 4 bases and V 7 bases, and 11 bases lay outside the gene matches. Per the germline V gene, CDR1 is LNHDA and CDR2 is SQIVND (reference sequence). In DNA form, the CDR3 reads TGTGCCAGTATTTTTAGCGGGGGCGGGGGATACAATGAGCAGTTCTTC. Amino acids: CASIFSGGGGYNEQFF.

In its sample, this clone was seen a few times. The chain employs TRBV5-4 and TRBJ1-2; weak D call: TRBD1 (5 bases). From germline, CDR1 is SGHNT and CDR2 YYREEE (reference sequence). The CDR3 consists of 14 residues. V was pared by 5 bases and J by 8 bases, with 19 bases between. The CDR3 DNA follows: TGTGCCAGCAGGTGGTGGGGGGGACTCAAAGGCTACACCTTC. Translation gives CASRWWGGLKGYTF.

CDR3 in DNA: TGTGCCAGCAGTTACTCCGAGGGGAACACTGAAGCTTTCTTT. Its protein is CASSYSEGNTEAFF. This sequence joins TRBV6-6 and TRBJ1-1, with D unresolved. CDR1 MNHNY and CDR2 SVGAGI come from the germline V gene (reference sequence). The CDR3 is 14 amino acids. Trimming left V 0 bases short and J 1 base short, with 6 bases between.

This clone is a singleton in its sample. This chain connects TRBV27 to TRBJ2-6, with D unresolved. This CDR3 has 14 amino acids. CDR1 and CDR2 (germline): MNHEY, SMNVEV (reference sequence). V shed 5 bases and J shed 1 base, with 6 bases lying between them. CDR3 in DNA: TGTGCCAGCAGTCCGTTATCTGGGGCCAACGTCCTGACTTTC. The encoded protein is CASSPLSGANVLTF.

The chain recombines TRBV5-1 with TRBJ1-2; 9 nucleotides match TRBD1. Trimming took 1 base from V and 7 from J; bases not matched to a gene: 2. The CDR3 extends over 13 amino acids. CDR1 SGHRS and CDR2 YFSETQ come from the germline V gene. CDR3 nucleotide sequence: TGCGCCAGCAGCTTGCTACAGGGGGCTGGCTACACCTTC. It specifies CASSLLQGAGYTF.

The chain has TRBV7-2 and TRBJ1-1; a weak D match, TRBD1 (5 bases). Germline CDR1 is SGHTA and CDR2 is FQGNSA. The CDR3 has 14 residues. The V and J ends lost 0 bases and 2 bases respectively, with 7 bases between them. The CDR3: CASSLAGTNTEAFF. DNA of the CDR3: TGTGCCAGCAGCTTAGCCGGGACTAACACTGAAGCTTTCTTT.

The genes are TRBV18 and TRBJ1-5; 10 bases map to TRBD1. Germline-derived CDR1 and CDR2 are KGHSH and LQKENI. The CDR3 spans 14 residues. V shed 6 bases, J shed 9 bases, and the junction held 8 bases outside the gene matches. Written as DNA, the CDR3 is TGTGCCAGCTCTTTTGGACAGGGGGAATGGCCCCAGCATTTT. It codes for CASSFGQGEWPQHF.

The V and J genes are TRBV2 and TRBJ2-7; TRBD2 matches at 9 bases. In germline, CDR1 is SNHLY, CDR2 FYNNEI. V shed 1 base and J 2 bases; nucleotides not matched to a gene: 6. This CDR3 region has 16 residues. In DNA form, the CDR3 reads TGTGCCAGCAGTGAAGATCTAGCGGGGATCACCTACGAGCAGTACTTC. This encodes CASSEDLAGITYEQYF.

This clone has only a few counts. The chain links TRBV6-5 to TRBJ1-6; D is undetermined. The V gene's germline CDR1 is MNHEY and CDR2 SVGAGI. The V end was cut by 5 bases, the J end by 4 bases, with 3 bases between. The CDR3 contains 12 residues. DNA for the CDR3: TGTGCCAGCAGTCCATATAATTCACCCCTCCACTTT. This gives the protein CASSPYNSPLHF.

The chain recombines TRBV7-2 with TRBJ2-1; D is unclear. This CDR3 has 14 amino acids. The germline gives CDR1 SGHTA, CDR2 FQGNSA. V shed 0 bases and J shed 6 bases, with 9 bases lying between them. CDR3 sequence (DNA): TGTGCCAGCAGCTTAGCGGTCGGGTTCAATGAGCAGTTCTTC. As protein: CASSLAVGFNEQFF.

Here the CDR3 reads CASSQDPAGARDGYTF. CDR3 DNA: TGCGCCAGCAGCCAAGACCCCGCGGGAGCACGCGATGGCTACACCTTC. The chain carries TRBV4-1 and TRBJ1-2, with D unresolved. The ends were cut back, 0 bases at V and 6 bases at J, with 17 bases in the middle. This CDR3 has 16 residues. The germline V gene encodes CDR1 MGHRA and CDR2 YSYEKL.

The J gene is TRBJ2-5, the V gene TRBV7-2, with D hard to call. V was shortened by 0 bases and J by 4 bases, with 9 bases between the two germline ends. Germline V gene lookup returns CDR1 SGHTA and CDR2 FQGNSA. CDR3 size: 14 residues. CDR3 DNA: TGTGCCAGCAGCTTAGCGCGTTCGGGAGAGACCCAGTACTTC. Translating it yields CASSLARSGETQYF.

This clone came up once. V and J are TRBV1 and TRBJ2-5; the table names TRBD1, a call not compared with the DNA. TRBV1 is annotated as a pseudogene. The CDR3 is 17 residues long. The CDR3 DNA sequence: TGCACCAGCAGCCGGGGACAGCCGTCGGATTTCCAAGAGACCCAGTACTTC. Protein product: CTSSRGQPSDFQETQYF.